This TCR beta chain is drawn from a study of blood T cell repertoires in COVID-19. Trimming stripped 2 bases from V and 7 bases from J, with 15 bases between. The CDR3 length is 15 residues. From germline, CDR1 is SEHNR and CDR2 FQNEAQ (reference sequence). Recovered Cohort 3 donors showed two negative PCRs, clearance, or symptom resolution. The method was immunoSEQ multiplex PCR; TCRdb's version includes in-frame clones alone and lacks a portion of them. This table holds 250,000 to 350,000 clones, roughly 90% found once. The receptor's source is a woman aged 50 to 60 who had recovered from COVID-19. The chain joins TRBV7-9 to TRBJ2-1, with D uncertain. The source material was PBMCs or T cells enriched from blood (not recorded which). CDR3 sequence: CASSLLGLERNEQFF. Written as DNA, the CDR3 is TGTGCCAGCAGCTTATTAGGCCTGGAGAGGAATGAGCAGTTCTTC.